The 21 T cell receptor beta chains below come from one sample, sequenced in a study of shared clonotypes between healthy human individuals. It was CD45RO-negative cells, positively selected for CCR7, that made up naive CD8 cells, with terminally differentiated effector memory CD45RA+ cells excluded. Data came from immunoSEQ multiplex PCR; TCRdb stores just in-frame clones and leaves some out. The table shows 660,000 or so clones, with approximately 96% occurring only once. Sequenced: naive CD8+ T cells sorted from blood. These receptors all come from a woman aged 30 to 39 in good health.

V is TRBV11-2 and J is TRBJ2-5; D may match TRBD1 or TRBD2 (5 bases each). TRBJ2-7 matches the DNA end more closely, so the J call is doubtful. From germline, CDR1 is SGHAT and CDR2 FQNNGV. The CDR3 extends over 16 amino acids. The CDR3 protein is CASSLIGAEPSYEQYF. CDR3 coding DNA: TGTGCCAGCAGCTTGATCGGGGCTGAACCCTCCTACGAGCAGTACTTC.

The rearrangement uses TRBV7-9 and TRBJ2-3, with D possibly being TRBD2 (6 bases). Germline V gene lookup returns CDR1 SEHNR and CDR2 FQNEAQ (reference sequence). The V and J ends lost 9 bases and 3 bases respectively, with 31 bases between them. The CDR3 is made up of 19 amino acids. The CDR3 nucleotides read TGTGCCAGTAGCCGATTAGCGGAGGGGCCTCTGGCTGTGACAGATACGCAGTATTTT. It translates to CASSRLAEGPLAVTDTQYF.

The chain has TRBV28 and TRBJ2-7; D not resolved. The CDR3 has 14 residues. CDR1 is MDHEN, CDR2 SYDVKM, per germline. V was cut by 6 bases and J by 6 bases, with 18 bases left in between. The CDR3 sequence is CASRTPGMSSEQYF. CDR3 DNA: TGTGCCAGCAGGACTCCGGGTATGAGTTCCGAGCAGTACTTC. Based on the CDR3 plus reference TRBV28 and TRBJ2-7, the full variable domain is DVKVTQSSRYLVKRTGEKVFLECVQDMDHENMFWYRQDPGLGLRLIYFSYDVKMKEKGDIPEGYSVSREKKERFSLILESASTNQTSMYLCASRTPGMSSEQYFGPGTRLTVT.

The rearrangement links TRBV13 to TRBJ2-2; 7 bases line up with TRBD2. CDR1 and CDR2 from the germline V gene are PRHDT and FYEKMQ (reference sequence). The CDR3 is made up of 14 amino acids. Trimming took 3 bases from V and 4 from J; bases not matched to a gene: 2. CDR3 protein: CASSFGTTTGELFF. Written as DNA, the CDR3 is TGTGCCAGCAGCTTCGGGACTACCACCGGGGAGCTGTTTTTT.

The genes are TRBV29-1 and TRBJ2-6, with unresolved D. Trimming shortened V by 3 bases and J by 3 bases, and 6 bases separated the two germline ends. CDR1 is SQVTM and CDR2 is ANQGSEA in the germline V gene. This CDR3 comprises 13 residues. The CDR3 region has the DNA TGCAGCGTTGAGTGGGTTGGGGCCAACGTCCTGACTTTC. Its protein is CSVEWVGANVLTF.

The chain couples TRBV27 to TRBJ2-7; D may match TRBD1 or TRBD2 (6 bases each). Germline CDR1 and CDR2: MNHEY and SMNVEV (reference sequence). V was shortened by 1 base and J by 6 bases, with 10 bases between the two germline ends. The CDR3 extends over 13 amino acids. The CDR3 loop is CASSLYRGLEQYF. The DNA for the CDR3 is TGTGCCAGCAGTTTATATCGGGGGCTCGAGCAGTACTTC.

The chain combines TRBV7-9 with TRBJ2-5; TRBD1 matches at 10 bases. CDR1 and CDR2 from the germline V gene are SEHNR and FQNEAQ (reference sequence). The junction had 8 bases not matched to a gene; V was cut back by 5 bases and J by 5 bases. CDR3 length: 15 residues. CDR3 coding DNA: TGTGCCAGCAGCCACGACAGGGGGCAATGGGAGACCCAGTACTTC. Protein sequence: CASSHDRGQWETQYF.

The chain employs TRBV2 and TRBJ2-7; 7 bases fit TRBD1. J was trimmed by 2 bases and V by 7 bases; bases with no gene match: 11. The CDR3 sequence is 15 residues long. Germline values: CDR1 SNHLY, CDR2 FYNNEI. CDR3 sequence (DNA): TGTGCCAGCAATAACAGGGACAGCCGACCCTACGAGCAGTACTTC. Protein: CASNNRDSRPYEQYF. The whole variable domain, remainder taken from reference TRBV2 and TRBJ2-7, is EPEVTQTPSHQVTQMGQEVILRCVPISNHLYFYWYRQILGQKVEFLVSFYNNEISEKSEIFDDQFSVERPDGSNFTLKIRSTKLEDSAMYFCASNNRDSRPYEQYFGPGTRLTVT.

Regarding this clone: The same CDR3 is also encoded by other DNA sequences in this sample. The gene calls are TRBV5-6 and TRBJ2-7; D is perhaps TRBD2 (5 bases). The CDR3 covers 11 residues. CDR1 is SGHDT and CDR2 is YYEEEE in the germline V gene. Trimming took off 3 bases at V and 4 bases at J, with 5 bases between the two ends. CDR3 DNA sequence: TGTGCCAGCAGCTCGGGATACGAGCAGTACTTC. Amino acids: CASSSGYEQYF.

V is TRBV7-2 and J is TRBJ2-7, with D perhaps matching TRBD2 (6 bases). V lost 2 bases to trimming and J lost 7 bases, with 15 bases between them. The length of the CDR3 is 14 residues. Per the germline V gene, CDR1 is SGHTA and CDR2 is FQGNSA. The CDR3 reads CASSLNPQAGEQYF. As DNA, the CDR3 is TGTGCCAGCAGCTTAAACCCGCAGGCGGGGGAGCAGTACTTC.

This rearrangement joins TRBV6-1 to TRBJ1-2; D is unresolved. The CDR3 extends over 14 amino acids. Trimming stripped 3 bases from V and 4 bases from J, with 12 bases between. The germline gives CDR1 MNHNS, CDR2 SASEGT. CDR3 DNA sequence: TGTGCCAGCAGTGAGGAGGTCGATTCCTATGGCTACACCTTC. It is translated as CASSEEVDSYGYTF.

This clone came up once. This chain links TRBV13 with TRBJ2-3; 7 bases fit TRBD1. With V trimmed by 4 bases and J by 1 base, 8 bases remained unmatched. The CDR3 runs 16 residues. Germline loops: CDR1 PRHDT, CDR2 FYEKMQ (reference sequence). In nucleotides, the CDR3 is TGTGCCAGCAGCTCAGACTACAGGGGAGGCACAGATACGCAGTATTTT. This translates into CASSSDYRGGTDTQYF.

The CDR3 sequence is CASSLGPGYSNQPQHF. DNA for the CDR3: TGTGCCAGCAGTTTAGGGCCGGGTTATAGCAATCAGCCCCAGCATTTT. The V call is TRBV27, the J call TRBJ1-5, with D hard to call. The V end lost 2 bases, the J end lost 0 bases, and 11 bases lay between the germline ends. The CDR3 sequence is 16 residues long. CDR1 and CDR2 from the germline V gene are MNHEY and SMNVEV (reference sequence).

Of note for this clone: Distinct nucleotide sequences in the sample also encode this CDR3. This sequence joins TRBV27 and TRBJ2-7, with D uncertain. This CDR3 has 14 residues. V lost 0 bases, J lost 0 bases, and 6 bases lay in between. Germline V gene sequence: CDR1 MNHEY, CDR2 SMNVEV (reference sequence). CDR3 loop: CASSLSPRSYEQYF. In DNA form, the CDR3 reads TGTGCCAGCAGTTTATCGCCCCGCTCCTACGAGCAGTACTTC.

The genes are TRBV28 and TRBJ2-7; D possibly matches TRBD1 or TRBD2 (5 bases each). The CDR3 is 11 residues long. Germline CDR1 is MDHEN and CDR2 is SYDVKM. Trimming shortened V by 5 bases and J by 6 bases, and 8 bases separated the two germline ends. The CDR3 loop reads CASSDGGEQYF. DNA of the CDR3: TGTGCCAGCAGTGATGGGGGCGAGCAGTACTTC.

This rearrangement joins TRBV6-5 to TRBJ2-7, with D maybe TRBD1 (6 bases). The CDR3 runs to 15 residues. Germline V lookup: CDR1 MNHEY, CDR2 SVGAGI. The germline V and J ends were trimmed by 0 bases and 3 bases, with 12 bases remaining between them. The DNA for the CDR3 is TGTGCCAGCAGTTACTCAGGGGGAAGCATCTACGAGCAGTACTTC. Its translation is CASSYSGGSIYEQYF.

The chain is built from TRBV7-9 and TRBJ2-1; 10 bases agree with TRBD2. Losses at the gene ends were 1 base for V and 8 bases for J; bases not matched to a gene: 5. The germline CDR1 and CDR2 sequences are SEHNR and FQNEAQ (reference sequence). The CDR3 is 15 residues long. The CDR3 coding sequence is TGTGCCAGCAGCTTAGGGGCTAGCGGGAGTTATGAGCAGTTCTTC. Translation gives CASSLGASGSYEQFF.

The gene calls are TRBV27 and TRBJ1-1; D is possibly TRBD1 (5 bases). V gave up 1 base and J gave up 2 bases, with 11 bases separating them. The CDR3 has 15 amino acids. Germline CDR1 MNHEY, CDR2 SMNVEV (reference sequence). In nucleotides, the CDR3 is TGTGCCAGCAGTTTATTGTTCGGGGGTAACACTGAAGCTTTCTTT. Protein sequence: CASSLLFGGNTEAFF.

The chain combines TRBV7-6 with TRBJ2-3; 8 bases match TRBD2. The CDR3 runs 17 residues. Germline values: CDR1 SGHVS, CDR2 FNYEAQ. V dropped 2 bases and J dropped 8; count of bases not matched to a gene: 15. The chain's CDR3 is CASSLSPGRAKVRTQYF. The CDR3 DNA sequence: TGTGCCAGCAGCTTATCCCCCGGGAGGGCCAAAGTACGTACGCAGTATTTT.

This chain connects TRBV19 to TRBJ2-7, with D uncertain. CDR3 size: 13 residues. The germline V gene has CDR1 LNHDA and CDR2 SQIVND (reference sequence). Trimming shortened V by 4 bases and J by 2 bases, and 9 bases separated the two germline ends. CDR3 coding DNA: TGTGCCAGTAGTACCGACGGAGCCTACGAGCAGTACTTC. It encodes CASSTDGAYEQYF.

This chain connects TRBV2 to TRBJ1-2, with D maybe TRBD1 (6 bases). Per germline, CDR1 SNHLY and CDR2 FYNNEI. V lost 6 bases and J 8 bases, leaving 16 bases between the germline ends. The CDR3 loop spans 13 amino acids. The CDR3 loop reads CASRIQGTWGYTF. CDR3 bases: TGTGCCAGCAGGATACAGGGAACGTGGGGCTACACCTTC.